The clone carrying this TCR beta chain was seen a few times. Its antigen is unknown. Trimming stripped 4 bases from V and 2 bases from J, with 12 bases between. CDR1 and CDR2 (germline): ENHRY, SYGVKD. This CDR3 is built from 14 residues. This record comes from a study of beta chain features in type 1 diabetes. Study results and limitations: Across all four CD4+ subsets, people with type 1 diabetes showed modestly shorter TCRB CDR3s.

Expressed TCRB transcripts were sequenced after all isolated RNA was converted to cDNA. Method: immunoSEQ multiplex PCR; TCRdb's copy keeps in-frame clones and lacks some. Here the sample spans fewer than 450,000 clones, approximately 12% being singletons. J is TRBJ2-7 and V is TRBV10-3; D is perhaps TRBD1 (6 bases). Sequencing was performed on naive CD4+ T cells from blood. This sequence originates from a woman aged 18-30 years with type 1 diabetes. For the CDR3, the DNA is TGTGCCATCAGTGCAGGGGATGGCCCCTACGAGCAGTACGTC. Translation gives CAISAGDGPYEQYV.